This is a list of T cell receptor beta chains from one sample in a study of human T cells and chemical hapten exposure. TCRdb used MiXCR to reprocess the RACE reads, holding one entry per CDR3 protein. The data contain about 160,000 distinct CDR3 sequences, 25% to 35% of them singletons. The source was whole blood, collected in connection with sensitization to the hapten diphenylcyclopropenone (DPC). These receptors were taken from a woman aged 18-35 years with alopecia areata. Some clones in this sample may be carry-over from other donors' samples. Each CDR3 is given with its conserved first and last residue. A D gene is named only where the DNA matches it firmly. Size tells how often a clone was seen (once, few, many) or the class of an expanded clone, and some rows leave it out.

d_gene	v_gene	abundance	j_gene	CDR3aa	CDR3nt
TRBD2	TRBV20-1	few	TRBJ2-7	CSAATSIIHEQYF	TGCAGTGCTGCGACTAGCATTATCCACGAGCAGTACTTC
.	TRBV4-2	.	TRBJ2-3	CASSQDARDTQYF	TGTGCCAGCAGCCAAGATGCCAGAGATACGCAGTATTTT
TRBD1	TRBV9	few	TRBJ2-7	CASSVGDRPGEQYF	TGTGCCAGCAGCGTAGGGGACAGACCCGGCGAGCAGTACTTC
TRBD1	TRBV2	.	TRBJ2-7	CASRRDSHEQYF	TGTGCCAGCAGAAGGGACAGCCACGAGCAGTACTTC
.	TRBV20-1	.	TRBJ2-7	CSANQGLYEQYF	TGCAGTGCCAACCAGGGTTTGTACGAGCAGTACTTC
TRBD1	TRBV7-2	few	TRBJ2-7	CASSAYRGYEQYF	TGTGCCAGCAGCGCGTACAGGGGCTACGAGCAGTACTTC
TRBD1	TRBV20-1	few	TRBJ2-1	CSAKEWDSYNEQFF	TGCAGTGCAAAAGAATGGGACAGCTACAATGAGCAGTTCTTC
.	TRBV7-9	few	TRBJ1-6	CASRGSVNSPLHF	TGTGCCAGCCGGGGTTCTGTTAATTCACCCCTCCACTTT
.	TRBV29-1	few	TRBJ2-1	CSVEGQGRYNEQFF	TGCAGCGTTGAAGGCCAGGGGAGGTACAATGAGCAGTTCTTC
TRBD2	TRBV9	once	TRBJ2-1	CASSVGLLLDNEQFF	TGTGCCAGCAGCGTGGGACTATTACTCGACAATGAGCAGTTCTTC
TRBD1	TRBV9	.	TRBJ2-1	CASSVSLARGFVNEQFF	TGTGCCAGCAGCGTGAGTCTCGCCAGGGGGTTTGTCAATGAGCAGTTCTTC
.	TRBV20-1	.	TRBJ1-2	CSAGGFGGIGYTF	TGCAGTGCCGGGGGTTTCGGGGGCATTGGCTACACCTTC
.	TRBV4-1	few	TRBJ2-3	CASSQAVPLDTQYF	TGCGCCAGCAGCCAAGCCGTGCCCCTGGATACGCAGTATTTT
.	TRBV5-1	.	TRBJ2-7	CASSLAPGPAGEQYF	TGCGCCAGCAGCTTGGCCCCGGGACCCGCGGGTGAGCAGTACTTC
.	TRBV2	once	TRBJ2-2	CASRLDTNTGELFF	TGTGCCAGCAGATTGGACACGAACACCGGGGAGCTGTTTTTT
.	TRBV29-1	once	TRBJ1-2	CSVEDPDSPIYGYTF	TGCAGCGTTGAAGATCCGGACAGTCCTATCTATGGCTACACCTTC
.	TRBV6-2/TRBV6-3	few	TRBJ2-1	CASRDRFEQFF	TGTGCCAGCAGAGACAGGTTTGAGCAGTTCTTC
.	TRBV29-1	few	TRBJ2-5	CSVDVRGKETQYF	TGCAGCGTTGACGTTCGGGGGAAAGAGACCCAGTACTTC
.	TRBV7-6	few	TRBJ2-1	CASSLAPFDNEQFF	TGTGCCAGCAGCTTAGCACCCTTCGACAATGAGCAGTTCTTC
.	TRBV6-6	few	TRBJ1-6	CASTQTGQGANSPLHF	TGTGCCAGCACGCAGACTGGGCAGGGCGCGAATTCACCCCTCCACTTT
.	TRBV24-1	.	TRBJ1-2	CATSRDRYYGYTF	TGTGCCACCAGTCGTGACAGGTACTATGGCTACACCTTC
.	TRBV12-3/TRBV12-4	.	TRBJ1-6	CASSLQGLSSPLHF	TGTGCCAGCAGTTTACAGGGCCTAAGTTCACCCCTCCACTTT
.	TRBV7-2	.	TRBJ2-2	CASSLRWAGRGTGELFF	TGTGCCAGCAGCCTGAGATGGGCAGGGCGGGGTACCGGGGAGCTGTTTTTT
.	TRBV2	.	TRBJ2-7	CATGRTSYEQYF	TGTGCCACAGGACGAACTTCCTACGAGCAGTACTTC
TRBD1	TRBV12-3/TRBV12-4	few	TRBJ2-3	CASSSLVGTGATDTQYF	TGTGCCAGCAGTTCGTTAGTAGGGACAGGGGCTACAGATACGCAGTATTTT
.	TRBV27	many	TRBJ2-7	CARDSGYEQYF	TGTGCCAGGGACTCGGGGTACGAGCAGTACTTC
.	TRBV27	.	TRBJ1-5	CASSLWVSQPQHF	TGTGCCAGCAGTTTATGGGTTAGTCAGCCCCAGCATTTT
.	TRBV4-1	once	TRBJ1-2	CASSHVLIGDGYTF	TGCGCCAGCAGCCACGTCTTAATTGGGGATGGCTACACCTTC
TRBD2	TRBV2	.	TRBJ2-3	CASSREAESTDTQYF	TGTGCCAGCAGTCGGGAGGCGGAAAGCACAGATACGCAGTATTTT
.	TRBV27	.	TRBJ2-3	CASRTPRGHRADTQYF	TGTGCCAGCAGAACTCCACGCGGACATCGGGCAGATACGCAGTATTTT
.	TRBV20-1	many	TRBJ2-1	CSATTHNEQFF	TGCAGTGCTACCACACACAATGAGCAGTTCTTC
.	TRBV7-6	.	TRBJ2-1	CASSLVGSQSSSYNEQFF	TGTGCCAGCAGCTTAGTGGGGTCGCAGAGTAGCTCCTACAATGAGCAGTTCTTC
.	TRBV6-5	few	TRBJ2-1	CASSYGSNSYNEQFF	TGTGCCAGCAGTTACGGTTCTAATTCCTACAATGAGCAGTTCTTC
TRBD2	TRBV6-5	.	TRBJ2-5	CASSTGTSIIQTQYF	TGTGCCAGCAGTACCGGGACTAGCATCATTCAGACCCAGTACTTC
TRBD2	TRBV7-9	many	TRBJ2-1	CASSISVSGRAAYNEQFF	TGTGCCAGCAGCATCAGTGTAAGCGGGAGGGCAGCCTACAATGAGCAGTTCTTC
.	TRBV4-3	few	TRBJ2-2	CASSQDNWNTGELFF	TGCGCCAGCAGCCAAGATAATTGGAACACCGGGGAGCTGTTTTTT
.	TRBV4-1	.	TRBJ2-7	CASSQDWQGTTYEQYF	TGCGCCAGCAGCCAAGATTGGCAGGGGACTACCTACGAGCAGTACTTC
TRBD2	TRBV29-1	.	TRBJ2-5	CSVVTSGTQYF	TGCAGCGTTGTTACTAGCGGGACCCAGTACTTC
.	TRBV20-1	.	TRBJ2-2	CSAQQDTGELFF	TGCAGTGCACAACAGGATACCGGGGAGCTGTTTTTT
TRBD2	TRBV20-1	few	TRBJ2-7	CSARPTSGTSYEQYF	TGCAGTGCTAGGCCCACTAGCGGGACTAGCTACGAGCAGTACTTC